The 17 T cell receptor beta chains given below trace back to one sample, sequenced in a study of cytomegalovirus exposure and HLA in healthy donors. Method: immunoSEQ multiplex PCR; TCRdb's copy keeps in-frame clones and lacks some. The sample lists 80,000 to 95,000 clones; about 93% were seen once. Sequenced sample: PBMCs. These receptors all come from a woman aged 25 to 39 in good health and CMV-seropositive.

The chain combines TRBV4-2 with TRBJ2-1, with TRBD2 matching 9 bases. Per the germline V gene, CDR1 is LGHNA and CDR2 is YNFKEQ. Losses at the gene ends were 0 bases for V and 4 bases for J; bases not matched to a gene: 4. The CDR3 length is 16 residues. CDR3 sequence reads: CASSQEAGGPYNEQFF. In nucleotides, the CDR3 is TGTGCCAGCAGCCAAGAGGCGGGAGGGCCGTACAATGAGCAGTTCTTC.

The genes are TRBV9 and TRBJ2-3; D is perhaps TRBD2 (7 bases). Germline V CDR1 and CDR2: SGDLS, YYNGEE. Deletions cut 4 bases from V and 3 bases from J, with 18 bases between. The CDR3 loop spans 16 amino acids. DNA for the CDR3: TGTGCCAGCAGCCCCGGGGGCGGGAGACGGACAGATACGCAGTATTTT. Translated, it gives CASSPGGGRRTDTQYF.

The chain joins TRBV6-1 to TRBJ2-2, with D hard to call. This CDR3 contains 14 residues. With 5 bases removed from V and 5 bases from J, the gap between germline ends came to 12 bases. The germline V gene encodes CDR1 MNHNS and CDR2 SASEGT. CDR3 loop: CASSLTLSTGELFF. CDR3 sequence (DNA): TGTGCCAGCAGTCTCACCCTAAGTACCGGGGAGCTGTTTTTT.

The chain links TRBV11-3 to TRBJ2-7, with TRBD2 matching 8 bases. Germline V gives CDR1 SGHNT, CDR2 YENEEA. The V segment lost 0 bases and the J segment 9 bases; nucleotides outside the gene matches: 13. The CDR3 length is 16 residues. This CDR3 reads CASSLDGGRMDYRQYF. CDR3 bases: TGTGCCAGCAGCTTAGATGGCGGGAGGATGGATTATAGGCAGTACTTC.

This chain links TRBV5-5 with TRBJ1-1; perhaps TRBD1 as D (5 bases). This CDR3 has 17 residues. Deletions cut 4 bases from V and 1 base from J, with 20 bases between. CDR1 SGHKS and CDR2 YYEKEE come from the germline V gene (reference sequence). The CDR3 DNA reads TGTGCCAGCAGCCCTCGTCGGGGGAGGGAGGGGAACACTGAAGCTTTCTTT. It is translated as CASSPRRGREGNTEAFF.

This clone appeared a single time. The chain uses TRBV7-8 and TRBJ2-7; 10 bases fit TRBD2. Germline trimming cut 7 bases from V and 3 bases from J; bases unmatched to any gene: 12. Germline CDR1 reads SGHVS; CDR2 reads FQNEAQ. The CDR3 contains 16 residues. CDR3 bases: TGTGCCAGCAATCTGGACAGGGCTAGCGGGAGCTACGAGCAGTACTTC. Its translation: CASNLDRASGSYEQYF.

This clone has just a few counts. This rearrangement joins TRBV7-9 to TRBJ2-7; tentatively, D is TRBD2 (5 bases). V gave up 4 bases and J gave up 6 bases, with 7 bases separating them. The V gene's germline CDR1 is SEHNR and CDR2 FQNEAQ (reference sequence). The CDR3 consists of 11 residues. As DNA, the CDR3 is TGTGCCAGCAGCTCCGGGGTCGAGCAGTACTTC. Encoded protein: CASSSGVEQYF.

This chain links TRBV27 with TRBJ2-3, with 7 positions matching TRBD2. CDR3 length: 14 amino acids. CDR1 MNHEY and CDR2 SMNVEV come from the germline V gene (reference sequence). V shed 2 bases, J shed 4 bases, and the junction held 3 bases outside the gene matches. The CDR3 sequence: CASSLRLASDTQYF. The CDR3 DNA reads TGTGCCAGCAGTTTACGACTAGCTTCAGATACGCAGTATTTT.

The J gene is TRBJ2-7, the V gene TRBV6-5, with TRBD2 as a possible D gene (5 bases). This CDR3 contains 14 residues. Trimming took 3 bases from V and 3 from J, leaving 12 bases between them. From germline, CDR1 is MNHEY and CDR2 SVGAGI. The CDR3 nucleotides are TGTGCCAGCAGTTATTCCGGACTCTTCTACGAGCAGTACTTC. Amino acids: CASSYSGLFYEQYF.

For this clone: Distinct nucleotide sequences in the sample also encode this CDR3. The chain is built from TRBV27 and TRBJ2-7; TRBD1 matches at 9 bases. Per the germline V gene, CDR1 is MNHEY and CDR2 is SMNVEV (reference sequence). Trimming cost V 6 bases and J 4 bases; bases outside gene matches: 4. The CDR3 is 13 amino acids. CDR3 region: CASRKGQGYEQYF. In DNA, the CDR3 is TGTGCCAGCAGAAAAGGACAGGGGTACGAGCAGTACTTC.

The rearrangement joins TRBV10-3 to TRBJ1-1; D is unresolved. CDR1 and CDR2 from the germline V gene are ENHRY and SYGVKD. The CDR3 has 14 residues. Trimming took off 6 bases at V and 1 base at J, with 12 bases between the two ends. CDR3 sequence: CAISGSTRNTEAFF. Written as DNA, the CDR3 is TGTGCCATCAGCGGTTCCACTCGGAACACTGAAGCTTTCTTT.

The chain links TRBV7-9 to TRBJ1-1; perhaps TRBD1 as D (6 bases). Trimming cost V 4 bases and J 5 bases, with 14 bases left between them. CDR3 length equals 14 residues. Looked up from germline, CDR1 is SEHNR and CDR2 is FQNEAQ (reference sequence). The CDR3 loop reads CASSSVQGSTEAFF. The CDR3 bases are TGTGCCAGCAGCTCAGTACAGGGTTCAACTGAAGCTTTCTTT.

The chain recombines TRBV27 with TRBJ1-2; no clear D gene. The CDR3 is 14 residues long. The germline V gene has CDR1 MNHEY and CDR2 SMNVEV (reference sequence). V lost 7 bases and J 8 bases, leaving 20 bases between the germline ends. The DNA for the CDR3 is TGTGCCAGCAAGTGGAGAGGGTGGGGTGAGGGCTACACCTTC. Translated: CASKWRGWGEGYTF.

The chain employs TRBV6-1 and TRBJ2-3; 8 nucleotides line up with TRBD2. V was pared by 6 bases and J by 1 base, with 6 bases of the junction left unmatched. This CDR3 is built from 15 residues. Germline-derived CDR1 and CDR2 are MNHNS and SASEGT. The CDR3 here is CASRESAGGTDTQYF. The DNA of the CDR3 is TGTGCCAGCAGAGAATCAGCGGGAGGCACAGATACGCAGTATTTT.

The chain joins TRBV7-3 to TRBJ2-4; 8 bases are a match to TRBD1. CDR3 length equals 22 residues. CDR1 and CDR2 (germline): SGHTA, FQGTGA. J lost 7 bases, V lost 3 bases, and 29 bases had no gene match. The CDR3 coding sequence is TGTGCCAGCAGCTTGATTGACCGGGAACCGAGGGGCCGAAGACAGGGGAGGAACATTCAGTACTTC. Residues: CASSLIDREPRGRRQGRNIQYF.

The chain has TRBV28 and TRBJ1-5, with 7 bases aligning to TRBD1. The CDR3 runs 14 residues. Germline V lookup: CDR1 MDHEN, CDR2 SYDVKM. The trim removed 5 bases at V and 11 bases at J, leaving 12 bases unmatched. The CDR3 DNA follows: TGTGCCAGCAGTAGGGGGCTGGGGGCATTGGCCCAGCATTTT. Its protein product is CASSRGLGALAQHF. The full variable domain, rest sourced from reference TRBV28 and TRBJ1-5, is DVKVTQSSRYLVKRTGEKVFLECVQDMDHENMFWYRQDPGLGLRLIYFSYDVKMKEKGDIPEGYSVSREKKERFSLILESASTNQTSMYLCASSRGLGALAQHFGDGTRLSIL.

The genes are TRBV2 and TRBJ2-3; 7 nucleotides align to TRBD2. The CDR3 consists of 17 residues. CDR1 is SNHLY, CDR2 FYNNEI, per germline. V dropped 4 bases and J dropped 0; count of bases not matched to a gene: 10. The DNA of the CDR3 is TGTGCCAGCAGTGCCCGGGGAGCGGGAACTAGCACAGATACGCAGTATTTT. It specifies CASSARGAGTSTDTQYF. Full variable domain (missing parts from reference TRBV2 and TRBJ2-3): EPEVTQTPSHQVTQMGQEVILRCVPISNHLYFYWYRQILGQKVEFLVSFYNNEISEKSEIFDDQFSVERPDGSNFTLKIRSTKLEDSAMYFCASSARGAGTSTDTQYFGPGTRLTVL.